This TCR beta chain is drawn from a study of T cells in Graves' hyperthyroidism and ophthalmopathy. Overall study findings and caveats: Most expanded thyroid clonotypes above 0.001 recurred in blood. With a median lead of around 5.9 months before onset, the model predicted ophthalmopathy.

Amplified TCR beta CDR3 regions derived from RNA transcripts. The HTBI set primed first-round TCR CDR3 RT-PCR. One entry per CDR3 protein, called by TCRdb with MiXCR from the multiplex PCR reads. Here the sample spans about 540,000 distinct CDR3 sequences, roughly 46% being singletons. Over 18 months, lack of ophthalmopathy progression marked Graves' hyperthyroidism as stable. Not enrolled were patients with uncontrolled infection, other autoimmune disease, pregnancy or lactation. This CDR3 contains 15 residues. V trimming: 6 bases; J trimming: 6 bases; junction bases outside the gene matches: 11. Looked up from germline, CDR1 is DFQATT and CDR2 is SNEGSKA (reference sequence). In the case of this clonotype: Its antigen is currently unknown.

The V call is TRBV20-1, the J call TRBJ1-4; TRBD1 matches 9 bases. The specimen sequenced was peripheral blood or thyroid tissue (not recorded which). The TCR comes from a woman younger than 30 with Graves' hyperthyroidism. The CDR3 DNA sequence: TGCAGTGCCCTGGGAAGCGGACAGGGGCATGAAAAACTGTTTTTT. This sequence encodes CSALGSGQGHEKLFF.